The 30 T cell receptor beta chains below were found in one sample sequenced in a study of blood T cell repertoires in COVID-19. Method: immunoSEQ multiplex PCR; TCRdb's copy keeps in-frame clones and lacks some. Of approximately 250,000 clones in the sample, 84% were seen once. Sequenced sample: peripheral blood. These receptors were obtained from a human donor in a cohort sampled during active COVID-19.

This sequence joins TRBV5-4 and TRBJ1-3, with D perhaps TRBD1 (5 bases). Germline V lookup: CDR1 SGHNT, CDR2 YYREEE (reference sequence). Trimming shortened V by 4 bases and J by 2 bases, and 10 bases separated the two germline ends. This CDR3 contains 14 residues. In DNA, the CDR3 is TGTGCCAGCAGCGGGCAGGGTACTGGAAACACCATATATTTT. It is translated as CASSGQGTGNTIYF.

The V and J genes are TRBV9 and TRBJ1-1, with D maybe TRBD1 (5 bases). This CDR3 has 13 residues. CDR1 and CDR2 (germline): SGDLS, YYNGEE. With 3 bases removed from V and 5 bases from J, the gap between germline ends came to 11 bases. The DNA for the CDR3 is TGTGCCAGCAGCGAGTCCGGGGGGACTGAAGCTTTCTTT. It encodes CASSESGGTEAFF.

The CDR3 nucleotides read TGTGCCATCAGAGCCTCGACAGGGGGCGGGATCAATGAGCAGTTCTTC. Translating gives CAIRASTGGGINEQFF. The chain links TRBV10-3 to TRBJ2-1, with 10 bases lining up with TRBD1. With 6 bases clipped from V and 6 bases from J, the junction kept 11 bases outside the gene matches. This CDR3 comprises 16 residues. Germline V gene data show CDR1 as ENHRY and CDR2 as SYGVKD.

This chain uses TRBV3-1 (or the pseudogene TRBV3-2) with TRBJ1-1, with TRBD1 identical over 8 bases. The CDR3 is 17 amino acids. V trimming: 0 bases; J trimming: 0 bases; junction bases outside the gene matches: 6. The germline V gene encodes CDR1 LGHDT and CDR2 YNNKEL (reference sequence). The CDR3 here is CASSQELRTGLNTEAFF. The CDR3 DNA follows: TGTGCCAGCAGCCAAGAACTCCGGACAGGGTTGAACACTGAAGCTTTCTTT.

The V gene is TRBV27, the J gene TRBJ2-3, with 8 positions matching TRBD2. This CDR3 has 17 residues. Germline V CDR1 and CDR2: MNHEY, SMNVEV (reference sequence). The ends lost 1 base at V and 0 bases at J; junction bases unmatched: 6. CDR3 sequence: CASSLLRGVTSTDTQYF. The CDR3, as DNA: TGTGCCAGCAGTTTATTGCGGGGGGTGACTAGCACAGATACGCAGTATTTT.

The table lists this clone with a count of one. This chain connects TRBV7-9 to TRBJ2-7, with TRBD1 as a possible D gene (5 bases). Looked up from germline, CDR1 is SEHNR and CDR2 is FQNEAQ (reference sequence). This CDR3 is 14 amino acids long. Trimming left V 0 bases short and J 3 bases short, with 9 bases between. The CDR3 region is CASSLAGQSYEQYF. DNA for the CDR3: TGTGCCAGCAGCTTAGCGGGGCAGAGCTACGAGCAGTACTTC. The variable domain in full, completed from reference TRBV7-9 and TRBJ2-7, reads DTGVSQNPRHKITKRGQNVTFRCDPISEHNRLYWYRQTLGQGPEFLTYFQNEAQLEKSRLLSDRFSAERPKGSFSTLEIQRTEQGDSAMYLCASSLAGQSYEQYFGPGTRLTVT.

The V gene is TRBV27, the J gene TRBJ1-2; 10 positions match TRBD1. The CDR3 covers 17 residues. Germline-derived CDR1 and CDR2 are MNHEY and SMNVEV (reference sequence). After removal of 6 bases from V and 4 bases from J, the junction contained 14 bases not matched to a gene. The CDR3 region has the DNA TGTGCCAGCAGATTCCGGGACAGGGGAAAGGGCGTCTATGGCTACACCTTC. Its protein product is CASRFRDRGKGVYGYTF.

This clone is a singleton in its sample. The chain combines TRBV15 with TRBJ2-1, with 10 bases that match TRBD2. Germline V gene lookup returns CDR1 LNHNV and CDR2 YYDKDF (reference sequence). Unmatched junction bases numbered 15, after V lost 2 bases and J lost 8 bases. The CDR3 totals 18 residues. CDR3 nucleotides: TGTGCCACCAGCAGACCAAGACAGTCTAGCGGGAGTGTCCATGAGCAGTTCTTC. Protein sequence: CATSRPRQSSGSVHEQFF.

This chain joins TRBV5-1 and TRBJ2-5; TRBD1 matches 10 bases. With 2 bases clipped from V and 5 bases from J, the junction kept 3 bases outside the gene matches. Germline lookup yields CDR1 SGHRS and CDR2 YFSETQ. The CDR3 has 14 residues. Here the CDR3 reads CASSFGTGVETQYF. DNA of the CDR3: TGCGCCAGCAGCTTCGGGACAGGGGTTGAGACCCAGTACTTC.

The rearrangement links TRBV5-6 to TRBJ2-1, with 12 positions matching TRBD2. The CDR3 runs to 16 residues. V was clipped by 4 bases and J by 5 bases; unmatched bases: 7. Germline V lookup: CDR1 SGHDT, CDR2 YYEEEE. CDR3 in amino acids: CASSPLAGGPNNEQFF. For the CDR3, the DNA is TGTGCCAGCAGCCCCCTAGCGGGAGGGCCAAACAATGAGCAGTTCTTC. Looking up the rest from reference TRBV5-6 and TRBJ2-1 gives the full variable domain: DAGVTQSPTHLIKTRGQQVTLRCSPKSGHDTVSWYQQALGQGPQFIFQYYEEEERQRGNFPDRFSGHQFPNYSSELNVNALLLGDSALYLCASSPLAGGPNNEQFFGPGTRLTVL.

The CDR3 nucleotides are TGTGCCAGCAGTGAATGGGACAGCCATAGCAATCAGCCCCAGCATTTT. Translating gives CASSEWDSHSNQPQHF. The chain carries TRBV6-1 and TRBJ1-5, with 7 positions matching TRBD1. The V and J ends lost 2 bases and 0 bases, in that order; junction bases with no gene match: 4. The CDR3 loop spans 16 amino acids. Per germline, CDR1 MNHNS and CDR2 SASEGT.

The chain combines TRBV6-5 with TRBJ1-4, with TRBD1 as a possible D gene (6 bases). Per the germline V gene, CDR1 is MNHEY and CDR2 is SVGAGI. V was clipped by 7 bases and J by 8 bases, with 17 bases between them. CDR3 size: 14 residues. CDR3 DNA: TGTGCCAGCATCCCCGGGGGGCCCGGGGAAAAACTGTTTTTT. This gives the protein CASIPGGPGEKLFF.

CDR3 sequence (DNA): TGTGCCAGTAGTCCTTGGACTGTAGATACGCAGTATTTT. Residues: CASSPWTVDTQYF. The chain carries TRBV19 and TRBJ2-3; D is perhaps TRBD2 (5 bases). The germline gives CDR1 LNHDA, CDR2 SQIVND (reference sequence). CDR3 length equals 13 residues. Trimming cost V 5 bases and J 5 bases, with 11 bases left between them.

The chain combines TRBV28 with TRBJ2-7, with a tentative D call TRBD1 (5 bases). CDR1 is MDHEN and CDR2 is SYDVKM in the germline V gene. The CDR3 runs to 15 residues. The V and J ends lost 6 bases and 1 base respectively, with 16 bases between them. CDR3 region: CASRSLRGPSYEQYF. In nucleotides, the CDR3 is TGTGCCAGCAGGAGCCTAAGGGGTCCGTCCTACGAGCAGTACTTC.

The CDR3 region has the DNA TGTGCCAGCAGCGTAGGACTAGCGGGGGTTACAGATACGCAGTATTTT. It codes for CASSVGLAGVTDTQYF. The chain recombines TRBV7-8 with TRBJ2-3; 13 bases match TRBD2. Germline CDR1 SGHVS, CDR2 FQNEAQ. With V trimmed by 5 bases and J by 3 bases, 5 bases remained unmatched. CDR3 length equals 16 residues.

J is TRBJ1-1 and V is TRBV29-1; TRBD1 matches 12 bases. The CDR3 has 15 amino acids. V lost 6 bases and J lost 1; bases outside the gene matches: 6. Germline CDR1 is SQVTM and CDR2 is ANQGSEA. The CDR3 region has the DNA TGCAGCGTGGGAGGGACAGGGGGCCGGAACACTGAAGCTTTCTTT. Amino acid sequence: CSVGGTGGRNTEAFF.

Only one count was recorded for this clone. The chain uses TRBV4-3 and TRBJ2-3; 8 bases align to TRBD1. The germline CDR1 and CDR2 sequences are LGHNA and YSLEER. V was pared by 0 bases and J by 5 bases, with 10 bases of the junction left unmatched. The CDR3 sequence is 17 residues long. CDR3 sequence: CASSQEGRGRPEDTQYF. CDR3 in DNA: TGCGCCAGCAGCCAAGAAGGCAGGGGGCGTCCGGAAGATACGCAGTATTTT.

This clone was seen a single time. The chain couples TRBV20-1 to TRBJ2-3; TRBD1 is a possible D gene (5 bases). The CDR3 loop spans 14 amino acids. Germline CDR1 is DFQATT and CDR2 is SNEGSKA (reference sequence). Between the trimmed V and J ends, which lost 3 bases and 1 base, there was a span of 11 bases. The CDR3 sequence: CSASAGAGTDTQYF. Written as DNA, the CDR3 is TGCAGTGCTAGTGCTGGGGCGGGCACAGATACGCAGTATTTT.

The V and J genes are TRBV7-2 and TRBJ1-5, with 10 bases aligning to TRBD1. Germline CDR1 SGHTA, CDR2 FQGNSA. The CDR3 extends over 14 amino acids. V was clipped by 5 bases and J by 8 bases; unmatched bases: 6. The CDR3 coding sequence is TGTGCCAGCAGCCCAGACAGGGGGCGGGAGCCCCAGCATTTT. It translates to CASSPDRGREPQHF.

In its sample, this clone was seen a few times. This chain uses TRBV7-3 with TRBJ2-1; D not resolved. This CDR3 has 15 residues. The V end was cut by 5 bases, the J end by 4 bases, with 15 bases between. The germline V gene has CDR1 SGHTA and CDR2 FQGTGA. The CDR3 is CASSPHSSHYNEQFF. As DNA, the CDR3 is TGTGCCAGCAGCCCCCACAGCTCTCATTACAATGAGCAGTTCTTC.

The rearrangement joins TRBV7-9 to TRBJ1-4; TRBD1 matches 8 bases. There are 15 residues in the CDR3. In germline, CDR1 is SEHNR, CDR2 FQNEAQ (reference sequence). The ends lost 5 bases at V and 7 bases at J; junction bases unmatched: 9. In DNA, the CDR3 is TGTGCCAGCAGCAAGCAGGGGGCTCAGGGTGAAAAACTGTTTTTT. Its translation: CASSKQGAQGEKLFF.

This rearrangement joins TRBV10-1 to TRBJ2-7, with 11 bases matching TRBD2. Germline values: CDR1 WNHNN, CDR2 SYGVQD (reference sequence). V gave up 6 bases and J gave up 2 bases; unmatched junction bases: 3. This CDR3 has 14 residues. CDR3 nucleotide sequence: TGCGCCAGCAGCCGGACTAGCGGGCCCTACGAGCAGTACTTC. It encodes CASSRTSGPYEQYF.

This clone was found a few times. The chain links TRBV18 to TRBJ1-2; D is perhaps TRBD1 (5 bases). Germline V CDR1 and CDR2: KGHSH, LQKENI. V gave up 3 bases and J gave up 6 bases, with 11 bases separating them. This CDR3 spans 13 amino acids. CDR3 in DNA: TGTGCCAGCTCACCCAGGGAAGGTGATGGCTACACCTTC. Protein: CASSPREGDGYTF.

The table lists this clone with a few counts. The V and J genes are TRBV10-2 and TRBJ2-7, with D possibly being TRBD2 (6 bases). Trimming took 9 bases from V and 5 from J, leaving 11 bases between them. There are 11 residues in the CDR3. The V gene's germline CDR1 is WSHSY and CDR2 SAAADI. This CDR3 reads CASLADHEQYF. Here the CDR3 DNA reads TGCGCCAGTTTAGCGGACCACGAGCAGTACTTC.

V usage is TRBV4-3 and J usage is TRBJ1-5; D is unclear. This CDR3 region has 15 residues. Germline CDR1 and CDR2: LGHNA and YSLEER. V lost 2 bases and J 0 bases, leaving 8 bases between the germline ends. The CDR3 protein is CASSQTLNSNQPQHF. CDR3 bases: TGCGCCAGCAGCCAAACACTAAATAGCAATCAGCCCCAGCATTTT.

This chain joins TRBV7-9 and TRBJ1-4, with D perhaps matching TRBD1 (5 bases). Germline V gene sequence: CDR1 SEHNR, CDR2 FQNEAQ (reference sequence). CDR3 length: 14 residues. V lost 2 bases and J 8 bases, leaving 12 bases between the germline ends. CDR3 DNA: TGTGCCAGCAGCTTATCACAGGTTCCGGAAAAACTGTTTTTT. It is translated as CASSLSQVPEKLFF.

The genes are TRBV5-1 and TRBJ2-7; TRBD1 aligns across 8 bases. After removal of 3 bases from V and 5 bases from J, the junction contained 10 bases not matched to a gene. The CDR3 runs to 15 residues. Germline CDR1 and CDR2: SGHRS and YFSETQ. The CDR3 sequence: CASSSVGQGADEQYF. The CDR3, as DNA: TGCGCCAGCAGCTCGGTGGGCCAGGGGGCGGACGAGCAGTACTTC.

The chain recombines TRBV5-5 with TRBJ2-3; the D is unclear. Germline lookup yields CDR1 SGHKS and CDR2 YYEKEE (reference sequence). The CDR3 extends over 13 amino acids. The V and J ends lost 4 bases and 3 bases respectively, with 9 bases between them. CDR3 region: CASSPRLTDTQYF. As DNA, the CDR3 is TGTGCCAGCAGCCCGCGGCTAACAGATACGCAGTATTTT.

The CDR3 sequence: CASRPGTSGSYEQYF. In DNA form, the CDR3 reads TGTGCCAGCAGGCCCGGGACTAGCGGGTCCTACGAGCAGTACTTC. V gene TRBV3-1 (or the pseudogene TRBV3-2) combines with J gene TRBJ2-7, with TRBD2 identical over 12 bases. The CDR3 consists of 15 residues. V shed 6 bases, J shed 1 base, and the junction held 4 bases outside the gene matches. Germline V gene lookup returns CDR1 LGHDT and CDR2 YNNKEL (reference sequence).

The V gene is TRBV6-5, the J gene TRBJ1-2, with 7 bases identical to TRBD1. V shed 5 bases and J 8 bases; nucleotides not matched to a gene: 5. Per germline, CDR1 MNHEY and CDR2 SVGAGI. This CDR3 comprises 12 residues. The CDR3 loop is CASSTTGDGYTF. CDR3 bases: TGTGCCAGCAGTACCACAGGGGACGGCTACACCTTC.